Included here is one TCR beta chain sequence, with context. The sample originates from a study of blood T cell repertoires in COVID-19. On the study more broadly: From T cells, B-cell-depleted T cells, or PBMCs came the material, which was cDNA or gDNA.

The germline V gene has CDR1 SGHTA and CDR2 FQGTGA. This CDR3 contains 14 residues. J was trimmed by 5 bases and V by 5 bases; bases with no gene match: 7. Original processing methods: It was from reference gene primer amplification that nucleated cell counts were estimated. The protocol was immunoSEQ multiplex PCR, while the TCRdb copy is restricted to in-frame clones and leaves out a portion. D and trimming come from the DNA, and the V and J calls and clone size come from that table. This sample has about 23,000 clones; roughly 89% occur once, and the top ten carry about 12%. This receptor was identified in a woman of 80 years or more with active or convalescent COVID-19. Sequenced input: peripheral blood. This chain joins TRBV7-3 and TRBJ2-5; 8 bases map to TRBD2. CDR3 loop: CASSTTGGLETQYF. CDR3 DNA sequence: TGTGCCAGCAGCACGACGGGGGGGTTGGAGACCCAGTACTTC.